Below, 6 T cell receptor beta chains from the same sample are listed, as sequenced in a study of T-cell memory formation after mild COVID-19. TCRdb recomputed calls from the 5' RACE reads with MiXCR, one row per CDR3 protein. The sample has 250,000 to 300,000 distinct CDR3 sequences; about 16% are singletons. Sequencing input: PBMCs or a T cell subset sorted from them (not recorded which). The receptors shown here come from a man aged 18 to 29 who had mild COVID-19 (a few samples of this study predate the infection). Cell type and time point are not known.

The sample holds a few counts of this clonotype. The chain is built from TRBV5-1 and TRBJ1-2; possible D gene TRBD1, 5 bases. Trimming took 0 bases from V and 0 from J, leaving 9 bases between them. This CDR3 region has 15 residues. Germline values: CDR1 SGHRS, CDR2 YFSETQ. The DNA of the CDR3 is TGCGCCAGCAGCTTGGAGGGACGGGCTAACTATGGCTACACCTTC. This codes for CASSLEGRANYGYTF.

The chain is built from TRBV18 and TRBJ2-6, with TRBD1 matching over 7 bases. This CDR3 comprises 17 residues. The ends lost 6 bases at V and 1 base at J; junction bases unmatched: 9. CDR1 is KGHSH, CDR2 LQKENI, per germline. DNA of the CDR3: TGTGCCAGCTCGTCCGGGACAGAATATTCTGGGGCCAACGTCCTGACTTTC. Its translation: CASSSGTEYSGANVLTF.

This clonotype was seen many times. This sequence joins TRBV2 and TRBJ1-5; 7 positions match TRBD1. Trimming at V came to 4 bases and at J to 4 bases, leaving 7 bases not matched to a gene. The germline V gene has CDR1 SNHLY and CDR2 FYNNEI. This CDR3 spans 15 amino acids. The CDR3 region has the DNA TGTGCCAGCAGTGTCCGGACAGGAGGTAATCAGCCCCAGCATTTT. Residues: CASSVRTGGNQPQHF.

The chain links TRBV29-1 to TRBJ2-5; D is ambiguous. Germline-derived CDR1 and CDR2 are SQVTM and ANQGSEA. This CDR3 has 11 amino acids. The V and J ends lost 3 bases and 4 bases respectively, with 6 bases between them. The CDR3 reads CSVDRRETQYF. The CDR3 DNA is TGCAGCGTTGATCGTCGAGAGACCCAGTACTTC.

The CDR3 protein is CASSSQGNAAKNIQYF. The CDR3 coding sequence is TGTGCCAGCAGCTCCCAGGGGAATGCGGCCAAAAACATTCAGTACTTC. V and J are TRBV9 and TRBJ2-4, with D possibly TRBD1 on 6 matching bases. Germline lookup yields CDR1 SGDLS and CDR2 YYNGEE. V gave up 4 bases and J gave up 1 base, with 15 bases separating them. The CDR3 has 16 residues.

The chain combines TRBV24-1 with TRBJ2-1, with TRBD2 matching 7 bases. Trimming at V came to 1 base and at J to 4 bases, leaving 3 bases not matched to a gene. Germline lookup yields CDR1 KGHDR and CDR2 SFDVKD. This CDR3 spans 15 amino acids. The CDR3 DNA reads as TGTGCCACCAGTGATTTCACTAGCGAGTACAATGAGCAGTTCTTC. Its translation is CATSDFTSEYNEQFF.